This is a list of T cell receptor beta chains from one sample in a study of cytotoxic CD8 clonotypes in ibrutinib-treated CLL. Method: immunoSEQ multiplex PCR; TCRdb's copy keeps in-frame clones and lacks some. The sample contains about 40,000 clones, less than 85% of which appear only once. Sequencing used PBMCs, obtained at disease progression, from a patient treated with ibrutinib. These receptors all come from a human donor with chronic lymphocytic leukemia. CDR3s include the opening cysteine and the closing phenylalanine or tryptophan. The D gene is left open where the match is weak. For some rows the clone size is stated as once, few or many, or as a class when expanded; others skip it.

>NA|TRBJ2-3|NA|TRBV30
TGTGCCTGGAGGAGTACTGGTGGAAGGGGTACGCAGTATTTT
CAWRSTGGRGTQYF
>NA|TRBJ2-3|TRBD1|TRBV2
TGTGCCAGCAGTGAAAGGACAGGGATCACAGATACGCAGTATTTT
CASSERTGITDTQYF
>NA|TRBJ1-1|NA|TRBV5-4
TGTGCCAGCAGCCGGGACACCCTCAACACTGAAGCTTTCTTT
CASSRDTLNTEAFF
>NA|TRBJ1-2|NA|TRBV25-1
TGTGCCAGCAGTGAACAGAACTATGGCTACACCTTC
CASSEQNYGYTF
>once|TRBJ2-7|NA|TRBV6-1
TGTGCCAGCAGTGAAAATTGGACGGGCTACGAGCAGTACTTC
CASSENWTGYEQYF
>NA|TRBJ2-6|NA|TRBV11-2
TGTGCCAGCAGTTCCACCCGGGACTGGCTATCTACTGGGGCCAACGTCCTGACTTTC
CASSSTRDWLSTGANVLTF
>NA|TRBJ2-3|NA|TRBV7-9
TGTGCCAGCAACTTACTAGTTACGCAGTATTTT
CASNLLVTQYF
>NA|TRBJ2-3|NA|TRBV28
TGTGCCAGCAGTATCCAGGGGTTGGGCACAGATACGCAGTATTTT
CASSIQGLGTDTQYF
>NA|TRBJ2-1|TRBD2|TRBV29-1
TGCAGCGTTGGGCGCCTAGCGGGCTACAATGAGCAGTTCTTC
CSVGRLAGYNEQFF
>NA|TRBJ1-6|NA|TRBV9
TGTGCCAGCAGCCTGACCGGGACCGCCGGTTCACCCCTCCACTTT
CASSLTGTAGSPLHF
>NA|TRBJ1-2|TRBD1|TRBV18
TGTGCCAGCTCACCGGGACAGGGAGGCTATGGCTACACCTTC
CASSPGQGGYGYTF
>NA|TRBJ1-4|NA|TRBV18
TGTGCCAGCTCACCCGCAGGGGTTGAAAAACTGTTTTTT
CASSPAGVEKLFF
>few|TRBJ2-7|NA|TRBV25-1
TGTGCCAGCAGGGACTTCACCAGGGGCGAGCAGTACTTC
CASRDFTRGEQYF
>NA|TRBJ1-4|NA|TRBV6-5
TGTGCCAGCAGCCCACGTGGGACTAATGAAAAACTGTTTTTT
CASSPRGTNEKLFF
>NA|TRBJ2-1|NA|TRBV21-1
TGTGCCAGCAGCTCGACAAGCGGGAGGATCAATGAGCAGTTCTTC
CASSSTSGRINEQFF
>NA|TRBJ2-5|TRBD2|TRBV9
TGTGCCAGCAACTTAGCGGGGGGGCGCCAAGAGACCCAGTACTTC
CASNLAGGRQETQYF
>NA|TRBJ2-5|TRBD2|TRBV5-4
TGTGCCAGCAGCTTGCCTAGCGGGGGCTTATCCACCCAGTACTTC
CASSLPSGGLSTQYF
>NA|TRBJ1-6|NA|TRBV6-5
TGTGCCAGCAGCCCGGATTGGGGGAGTAATTCACCCCTCCACTTT
CASSPDWGSNSPLHF
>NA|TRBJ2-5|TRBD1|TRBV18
TGTGCCAGCTCACCATTAAGGGGGCCAACTAAAGAGACCCAGTACTTC
CASSPLRGPTKETQYF
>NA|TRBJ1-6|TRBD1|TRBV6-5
TGTGCCAGCAATAAGGACAGGGAAAATTCACCCCTCCACTTT
CASNKDRENSPLHF
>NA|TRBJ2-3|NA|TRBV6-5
TGTGCCAGCAGTTCTCCAGGGGCCGGTACGCAGTATTTT
CASSSPGAGTQYF
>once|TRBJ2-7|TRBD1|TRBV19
TGTGCCAGTAGTATCGGAGACAGGGGGGGCAGCGAGCAGTACTTC
CASSIGDRGGSEQYF
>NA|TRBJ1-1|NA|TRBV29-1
TGCAGCGTTAAGCAACTATTGGGTAACACTGAAGCTTTCTTT
CSVKQLLGNTEAFF
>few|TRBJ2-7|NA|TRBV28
TGTGCCAGCAGTCCCCCGGGACTTGCCTACGAGCAGTACTTC
CASSPPGLAYEQYF
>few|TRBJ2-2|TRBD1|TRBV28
TGTGCCAGCGGACAGGGGGCGCGGGAGCTGTTTTTT
CASGQGARELFF
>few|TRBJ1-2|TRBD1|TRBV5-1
TGCGCCAGCAGCCGGACAGGGGCCGGAGCTAACTATGGCTACACCTTC
CASSRTGAGANYGYTF
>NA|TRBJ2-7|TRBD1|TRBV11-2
TGTGCCAGCAGCTCGGCAGGGGGCTACGAGCAGTACTTC
CASSSAGGYEQYF
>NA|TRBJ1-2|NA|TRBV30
TGTGCCTGGAGTTGGGCAGGGAGGAACTATGGCTACACCTTC
CAWSWAGRNYGYTF
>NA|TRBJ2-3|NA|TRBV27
TGTGCCAGCAGTTTGTCTACCGGGGGCACAGATACGCAGTATTTT
CASSLSTGGTDTQYF
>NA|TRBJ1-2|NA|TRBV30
TGTGCCTGGAGTGTGGGGCAGTATGGCTACACCTTC
CAWSVGQYGYTF
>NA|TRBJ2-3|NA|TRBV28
TGTGCCAGCAGACCCGACAGGCGGCGAACAGATACGCAGTATTTT
CASRPDRRRTDTQYF
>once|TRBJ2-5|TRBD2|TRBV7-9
TGTGCCAGCAGCTTCGGGACTACCCTCAGGGAGACCCAGTACTTC
CASSFGTTLRETQYF
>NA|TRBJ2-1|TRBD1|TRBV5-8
TGTGCCAGCAGCTTAGGACAGGGTGGCTACAATGAGCAGTTCTTC
CASSLGQGGYNEQFF
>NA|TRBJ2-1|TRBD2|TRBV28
TGTGCCAGCAGACACGGACTAGCGGGAGAGAATGAGCAGTTCTTC
CASRHGLAGENEQFF
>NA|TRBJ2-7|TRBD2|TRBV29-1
TGCAGCGTGACAAAAAACCCATCGGGGGGGTACGAGCAGTACTTC
CSVTKNPSGGYEQYF
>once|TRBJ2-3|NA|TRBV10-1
TGCGCCAGCAGTGAGTCGAGGGGATACACAGATACGCAGTATTTT
CASSESRGYTDTQYF
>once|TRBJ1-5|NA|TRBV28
TGTGCCAGCAGTTTTCCCGGACAGTTGAATCAGCCCCAGCATTTT
CASSFPGQLNQPQHF
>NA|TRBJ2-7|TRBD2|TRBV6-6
TGTGCCAGCAGTACCGTAGCGGGAGGGAACGAGCAGTACTTC
CASSTVAGGNEQYF
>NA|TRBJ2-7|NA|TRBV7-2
TGTGCCAGCAGCCAGGGACTTTCTTCCGAGCAGTACTTC
CASSQGLSSEQYF
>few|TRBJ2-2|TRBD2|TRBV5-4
TGTGCCAGCAGCGTGGATTCCGGGACTAGACCCACCGGGGAGCTGTTTTTT
CASSVDSGTRPTGELFF
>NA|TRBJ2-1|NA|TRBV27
TGTGCCAGCAGTTTATCGTGGTTAACAAACCCCAATGAGCAGTTCTTC
CASSLSWLTNPNEQFF
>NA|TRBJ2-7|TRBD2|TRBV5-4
TGTGCCAGCAGACGGGGCGGAACTAGCGGGGGACTCGTGGAGCAGTACTTC
CASRRGGTSGGLVEQYF
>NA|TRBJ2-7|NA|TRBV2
TGTGCCAGCCACATCGGGCTCCTCTCCTACGAGCAGTACTTC
CASHIGLLSYEQYF
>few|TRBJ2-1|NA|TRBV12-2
TGTGCAAGTCGCTCCTATGAGCAGTTCTTC
CASRSYEQFF
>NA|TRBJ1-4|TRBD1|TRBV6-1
TGTGCCAGCAGTGAAGCACTTTTTTGGACAGGGGATGGAGATGAAAAACTGTTTTTT
CASSEALFWTGDGDEKLFF
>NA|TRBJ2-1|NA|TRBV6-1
TGTGCCAGCAGTGAACTACAGGGATCCTACAATGAGCAGTTCTTC
CASSELQGSYNEQFF
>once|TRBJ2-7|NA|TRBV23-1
TGCGCCAGCATGCGACAGGCCCCCTACGAGCAGTACTTC
CASMRQAPYEQYF
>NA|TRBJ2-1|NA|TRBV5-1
TGCGCCAGCAGCTTGTCGGTGGGGCCGAATGAGCAGTTCTTC
CASSLSVGPNEQFF
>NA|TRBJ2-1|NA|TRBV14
TGTGCCAGCAGCCAAAGCGGCTACGACCTGTTCTTC
CASSQSGYDLFF
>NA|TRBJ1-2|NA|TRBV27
TGTGCCAGCAGCACCACTTACAGGGATGGGGGCTATGGCTACACCTTC
CASSTTYRDGGYGYTF
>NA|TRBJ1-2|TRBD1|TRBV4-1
TGCGCCAGCAGCCAAGAGCTCCGGACAGGGATCTTGTCTGGCTATGGCTACACCTTC
CASSQELRTGILSGYGYTF
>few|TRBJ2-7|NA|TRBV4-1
TGCGCCAGCAGCCAAGATCGGGCAGGGGCCGACATCAACTACGAGCAGTACTTC
CASSQDRAGADINYEQYF
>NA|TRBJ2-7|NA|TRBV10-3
TGTGCCATCAGTGAAACGGGGCCGAACGAGCAGTACTTC
CAISETGPNEQYF
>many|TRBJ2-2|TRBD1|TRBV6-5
TGTGCCAGCAGTTTCCGACAGGGCCAGGTCGACGGGGAGCTGTTTTTT
CASSFRQGQVDGELFF
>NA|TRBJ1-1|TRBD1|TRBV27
TGTGCCAGCAGCTTAACAGGGGGCACTGAAGCTTTCTTT
CASSLTGGTEAFF